The clone carrying this TCR beta chain was seen only a few times. What it binds is not known. This sample was taken from a study of cytomegalovirus exposure and HLA in healthy donors. Study-level information: One earlier analysis, a look at 180 million or so T cells, found some 120 million unique TCR beta sequences. Study results and caveats: Further analysis, carried out later, found HLA-associated TCR beta chains more clonally expanded than equally common other chains. Previous analysis showed most TCR beta V segments were productive about 87% or about 30% of the time.

V was clipped by 1 base and J by 8 bases, with 20 bases between them. CDR3 size: 17 residues. Germline V gene sequence: CDR1 SEHNR, CDR2 FQNEAQ (reference sequence). With 60 Vbeta and 13 Jbeta primers, the PCR was carried out. Measured with immunoSEQ multiplex PCR; TCRdb has only the in-frame clones, and not every one. The data contain over 200,000 clones, 85% to 90% of them singletons. The sample comprised PBMCs. The source of this sequence is a woman aged 18-29 years in good health and CMV-seronegative. V gene TRBV7-9 combines with J gene TRBJ1-4; D is possibly TRBD1 (5 bases). The CDR3 reads CASSLGGWRESAEKLFF. CDR3 nucleotides: TGTGCCAGCAGCTTAGGGGGGTGGCGGGAGTCGGCGGAAAAACTGTTTTTT. Using reference TRBV7-9 and TRBJ1-4 for the parts outside the CDR3, the full variable domain is DTGVSQNPRHKITKRGQNVTFRCDPISEHNRLYWYRQTLGQGPEFLTYFQNEAQLEKSRLLSDRFSAERPKGSFSTLEIQRTEQGDSAMYLCASSLGGWRESAEKLFFGSGTQLSVL.